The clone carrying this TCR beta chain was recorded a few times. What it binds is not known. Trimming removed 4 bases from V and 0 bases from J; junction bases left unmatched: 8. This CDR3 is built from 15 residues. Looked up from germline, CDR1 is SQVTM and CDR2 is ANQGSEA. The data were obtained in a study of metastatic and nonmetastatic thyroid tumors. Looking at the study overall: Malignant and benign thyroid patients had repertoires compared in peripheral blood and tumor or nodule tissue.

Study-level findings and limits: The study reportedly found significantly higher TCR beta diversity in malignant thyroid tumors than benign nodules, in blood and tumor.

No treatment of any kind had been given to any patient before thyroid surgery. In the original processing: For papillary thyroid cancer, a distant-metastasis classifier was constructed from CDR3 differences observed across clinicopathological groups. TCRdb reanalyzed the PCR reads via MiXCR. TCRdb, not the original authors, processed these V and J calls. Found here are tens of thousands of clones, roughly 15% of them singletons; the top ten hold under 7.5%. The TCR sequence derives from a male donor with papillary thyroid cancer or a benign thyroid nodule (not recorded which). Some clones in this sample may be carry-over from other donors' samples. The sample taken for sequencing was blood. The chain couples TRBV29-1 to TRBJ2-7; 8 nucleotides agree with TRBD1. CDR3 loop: CSVVWTGSSSYEQYF. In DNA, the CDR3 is TGCAGCGTTGTCTGGACAGGGTCGAGCTCCTACGAGCAGTACTTC.